This record concerns one T cell receptor beta chain sequence. The table came from immunoSEQ multiplex PCR; TCRdb's copy has only in-frame clones and leaves some out. The table lists tens of thousands of clones, about 89% of them singletons, with 2.5% to 3% in the top ten. This sample is drawn from a study of T cell changes during pregnancy in multiple sclerosis. The CDR3 is 15 amino acids. Trimming removed 4 bases from V and 0 bases from J, with 12 bases in between. CDR1 is ENHRY, CDR2 SYGVKD, per germline. This chain joins TRBV10-3 and TRBJ1-2; tentatively, D is TRBD1 (6 bases). The sequenced sample was peripheral blood, obtained in the first trimester of pregnancy. The clonotype was recovered from a female donor with multiple sclerosis, enrolled in a pregnancy study. CDR3 sequence reads: CAISAFQGTNYGYTF. CDR3 nucleotides: TGTGCCATCAGTGCTTTCCAGGGGACTAACTATGGCTACACCTTC.